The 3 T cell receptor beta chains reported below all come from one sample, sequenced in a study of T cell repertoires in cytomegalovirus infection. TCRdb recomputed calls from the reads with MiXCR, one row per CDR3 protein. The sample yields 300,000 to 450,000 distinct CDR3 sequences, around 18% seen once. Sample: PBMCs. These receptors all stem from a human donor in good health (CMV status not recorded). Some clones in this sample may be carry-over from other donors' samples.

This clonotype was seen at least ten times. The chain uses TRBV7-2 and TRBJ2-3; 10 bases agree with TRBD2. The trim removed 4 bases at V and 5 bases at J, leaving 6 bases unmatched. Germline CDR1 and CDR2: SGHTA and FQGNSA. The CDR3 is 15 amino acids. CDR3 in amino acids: CASSSQRGGGDTQYF. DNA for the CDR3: TGTGCCAGCAGCTCCCAGCGGGGGGGCGGAGATACGCAGTATTTT.

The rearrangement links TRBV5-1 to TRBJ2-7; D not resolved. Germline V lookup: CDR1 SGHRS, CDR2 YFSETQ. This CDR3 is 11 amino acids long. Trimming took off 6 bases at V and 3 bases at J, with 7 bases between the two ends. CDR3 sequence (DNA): TGCGCCAGCAAGGATGTCTACGAGCAGTACTTC. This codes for CASKDVYEQYF.

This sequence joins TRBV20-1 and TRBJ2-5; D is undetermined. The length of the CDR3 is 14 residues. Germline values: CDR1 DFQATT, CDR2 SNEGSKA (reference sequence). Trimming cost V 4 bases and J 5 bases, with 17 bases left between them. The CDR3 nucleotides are TGCAGTGCTATTCGTACGGTGGTTGGGGAGACCCAGTACTTC. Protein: CSAIRTVVGETQYF.